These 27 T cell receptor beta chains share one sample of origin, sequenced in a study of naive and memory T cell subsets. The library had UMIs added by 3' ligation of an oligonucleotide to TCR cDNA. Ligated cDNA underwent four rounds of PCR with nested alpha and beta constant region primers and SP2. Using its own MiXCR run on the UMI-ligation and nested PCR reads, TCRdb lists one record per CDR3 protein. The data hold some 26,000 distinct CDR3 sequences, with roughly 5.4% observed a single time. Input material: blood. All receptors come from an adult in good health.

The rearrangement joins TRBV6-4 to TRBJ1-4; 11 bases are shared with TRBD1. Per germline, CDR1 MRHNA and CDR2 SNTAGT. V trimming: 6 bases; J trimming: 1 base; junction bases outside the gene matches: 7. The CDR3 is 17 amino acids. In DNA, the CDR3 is TGTGCCAGCAGCCCCTCCGGGACAGGGGGAACTAATGAAAAACTGTTTTTT. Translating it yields CASSPSGTGGTNEKLFF.

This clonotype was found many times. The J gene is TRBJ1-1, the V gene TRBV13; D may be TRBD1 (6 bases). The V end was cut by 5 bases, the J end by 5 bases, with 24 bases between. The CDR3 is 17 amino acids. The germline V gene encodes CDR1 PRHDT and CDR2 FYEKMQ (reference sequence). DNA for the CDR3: TGTGCCAGCAGCACCACGGACGGACAGTTGAAGAATACTGAAGCTTTCTTT. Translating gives CASSTTDGQLKNTEAFF.

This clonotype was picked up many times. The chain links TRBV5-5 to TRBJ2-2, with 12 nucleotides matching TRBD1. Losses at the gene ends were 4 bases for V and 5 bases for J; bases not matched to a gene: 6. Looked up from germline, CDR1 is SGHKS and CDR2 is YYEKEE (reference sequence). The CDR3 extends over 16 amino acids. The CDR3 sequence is CASSRRDRGPTGELFF. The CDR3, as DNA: TGTGCCAGCAGCCGACGGGACAGGGGGCCGACCGGGGAGCTGTTTTTT.

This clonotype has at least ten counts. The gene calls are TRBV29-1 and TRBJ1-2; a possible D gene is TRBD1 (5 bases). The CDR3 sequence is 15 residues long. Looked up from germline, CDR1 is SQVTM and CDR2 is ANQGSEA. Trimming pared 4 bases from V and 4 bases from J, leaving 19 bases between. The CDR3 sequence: CSVVVGPLGGYGYTF. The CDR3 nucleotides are TGCAGCGTTGTCGTAGGTCCTCTCGGGGGCTATGGCTACACCTTC.

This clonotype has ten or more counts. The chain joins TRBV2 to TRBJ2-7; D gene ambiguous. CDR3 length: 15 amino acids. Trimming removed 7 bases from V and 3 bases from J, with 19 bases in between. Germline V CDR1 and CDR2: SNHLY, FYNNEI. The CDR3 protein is CASIIRPISRYEQYF. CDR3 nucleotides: TGTGCCAGCATTATTAGACCTATATCTCGCTACGAGCAGTACTTC. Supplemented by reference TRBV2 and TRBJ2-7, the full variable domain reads EPEVTQTPSHQVTQMGQEVILRCVPISNHLYFYWYRQILGQKVEFLVSFYNNEISEKSEIFDDQFSVERPDGSNFTLKIRSTKLEDSAMYFCASIIRPISRYEQYFGPGTRLTVT.

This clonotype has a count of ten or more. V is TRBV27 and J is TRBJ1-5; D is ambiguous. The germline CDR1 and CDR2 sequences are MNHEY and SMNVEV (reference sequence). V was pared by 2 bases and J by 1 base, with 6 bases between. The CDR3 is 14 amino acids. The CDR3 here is CASSLRTSNQPQHF. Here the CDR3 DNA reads TGTGCCAGCAGTTTAAGGACGAGCAATCAGCCCCAGCATTTT.

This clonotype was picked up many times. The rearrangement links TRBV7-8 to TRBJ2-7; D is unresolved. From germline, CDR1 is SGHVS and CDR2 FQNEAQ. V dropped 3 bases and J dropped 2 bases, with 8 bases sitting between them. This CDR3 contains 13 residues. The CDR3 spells CASSFRTAYEQYF. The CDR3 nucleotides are TGTGCCAGCAGCTTCCGGACGGCCTACGAGCAGTACTTC.

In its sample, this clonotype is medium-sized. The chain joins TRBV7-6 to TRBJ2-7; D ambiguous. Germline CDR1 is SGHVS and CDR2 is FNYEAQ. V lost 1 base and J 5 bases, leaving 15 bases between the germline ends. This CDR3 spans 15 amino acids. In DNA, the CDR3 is TGTGCCAGCAGCTTAGGACGACCCGAGATGGACGAGCAGTACTTC. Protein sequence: CASSLGRPEMDEQYF.

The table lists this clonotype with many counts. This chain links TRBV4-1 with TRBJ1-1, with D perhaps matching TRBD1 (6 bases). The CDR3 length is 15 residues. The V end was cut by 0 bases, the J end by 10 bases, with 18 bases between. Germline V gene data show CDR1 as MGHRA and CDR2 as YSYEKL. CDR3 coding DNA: TGCGCCAGCAGCCAAGAACAGGGAGTTTACGTCGGAGCTTTCTTT. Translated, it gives CASSQEQGVYVGAFF.

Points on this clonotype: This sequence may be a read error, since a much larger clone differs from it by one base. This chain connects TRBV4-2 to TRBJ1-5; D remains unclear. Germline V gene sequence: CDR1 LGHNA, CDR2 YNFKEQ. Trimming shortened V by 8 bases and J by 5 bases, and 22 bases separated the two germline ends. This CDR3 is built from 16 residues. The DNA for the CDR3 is TGTGCCAGCGGCCCCGGAGAAAGGTTCGGGGATCAGCCCCAGCATTTT. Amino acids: CASGPGERFGDQPQHF.

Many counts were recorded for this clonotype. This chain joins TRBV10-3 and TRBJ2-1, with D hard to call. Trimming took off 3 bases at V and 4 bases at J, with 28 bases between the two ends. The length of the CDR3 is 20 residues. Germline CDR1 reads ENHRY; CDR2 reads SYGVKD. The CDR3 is CAISEITPTMSSSRYNEQFF. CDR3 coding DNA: TGTGCCATCAGTGAAATTACACCTACAATGAGCAGTTCAAGGTACAATGAGCAGTTCTTC.

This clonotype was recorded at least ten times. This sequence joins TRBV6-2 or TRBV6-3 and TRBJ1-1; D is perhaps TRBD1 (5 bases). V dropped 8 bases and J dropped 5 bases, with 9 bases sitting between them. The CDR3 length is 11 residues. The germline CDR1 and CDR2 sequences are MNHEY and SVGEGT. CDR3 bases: TGTGCCAGCCTGCAGGGTACTGAAGCTTTCTTT. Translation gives CASLQGTEAFF.

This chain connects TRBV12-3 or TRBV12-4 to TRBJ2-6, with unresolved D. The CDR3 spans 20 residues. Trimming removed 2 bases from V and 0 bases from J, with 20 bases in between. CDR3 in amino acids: CASSLFPFWAGSSGANVLTF. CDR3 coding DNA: TGTGCCAGCAGTTTATTCCCCTTCTGGGCAGGCAGCTCTGGGGCCAACGTCCTGACTTTC.

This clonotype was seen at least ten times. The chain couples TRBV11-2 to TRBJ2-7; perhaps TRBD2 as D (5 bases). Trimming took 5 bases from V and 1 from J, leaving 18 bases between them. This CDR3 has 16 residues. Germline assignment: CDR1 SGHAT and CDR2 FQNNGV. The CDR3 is CASSQPNGRRSYEQYF. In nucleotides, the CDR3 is TGTGCCAGCAGCCAACCCAATGGGAGAAGATCCTACGAGCAGTACTTC.

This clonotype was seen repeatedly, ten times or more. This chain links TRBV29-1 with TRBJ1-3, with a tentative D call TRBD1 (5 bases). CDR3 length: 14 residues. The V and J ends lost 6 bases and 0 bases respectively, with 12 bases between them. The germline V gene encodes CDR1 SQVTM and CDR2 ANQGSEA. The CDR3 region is CSVVQDTSGNTIYF. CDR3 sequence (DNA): TGCAGCGTGGTACAGGACACCTCTGGAAACACCATATATTTT.

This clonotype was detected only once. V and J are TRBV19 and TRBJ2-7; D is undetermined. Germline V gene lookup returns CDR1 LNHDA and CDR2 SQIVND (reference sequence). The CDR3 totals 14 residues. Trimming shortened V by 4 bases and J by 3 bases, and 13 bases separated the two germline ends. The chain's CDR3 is CASSRQTVSYEQYF. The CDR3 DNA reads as TGTGCCAGTAGTAGGCAAACAGTCAGCTACGAGCAGTACTTC.

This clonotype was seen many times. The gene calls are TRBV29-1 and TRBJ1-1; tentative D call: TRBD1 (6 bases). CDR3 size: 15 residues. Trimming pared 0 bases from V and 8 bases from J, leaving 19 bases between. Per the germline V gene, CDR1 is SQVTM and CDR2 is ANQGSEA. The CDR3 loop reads CSVEDPWRGTREAFF. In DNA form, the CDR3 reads TGCAGCGTTGAAGATCCGTGGAGGGGGACCAGAGAAGCTTTCTTT.

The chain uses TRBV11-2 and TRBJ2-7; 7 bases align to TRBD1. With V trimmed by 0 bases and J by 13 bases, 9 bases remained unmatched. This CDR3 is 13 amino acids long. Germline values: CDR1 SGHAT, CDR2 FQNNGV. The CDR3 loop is CASSLDLRDRVYF. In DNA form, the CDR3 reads TGTGCCAGCAGCTTAGATCTTCGAGACAGGGTATACTTC.

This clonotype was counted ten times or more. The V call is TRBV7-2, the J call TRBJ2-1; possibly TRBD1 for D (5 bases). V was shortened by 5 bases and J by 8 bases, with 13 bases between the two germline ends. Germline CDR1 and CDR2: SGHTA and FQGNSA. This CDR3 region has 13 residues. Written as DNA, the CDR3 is TGTGCCAGCAGCCCCTTGACAGTTCATGAGCAGTTCTTC. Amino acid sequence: CASSPLTVHEQFF.

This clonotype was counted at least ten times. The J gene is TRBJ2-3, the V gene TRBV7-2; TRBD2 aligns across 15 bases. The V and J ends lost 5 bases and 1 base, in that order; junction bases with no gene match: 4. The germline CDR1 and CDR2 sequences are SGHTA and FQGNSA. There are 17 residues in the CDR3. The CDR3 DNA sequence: TGTGCCAGCAGCCTGTGGACTAGCGGGAGGGGCACAGATACGCAGTATTTT. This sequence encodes CASSLWTSGRGTDTQYF.

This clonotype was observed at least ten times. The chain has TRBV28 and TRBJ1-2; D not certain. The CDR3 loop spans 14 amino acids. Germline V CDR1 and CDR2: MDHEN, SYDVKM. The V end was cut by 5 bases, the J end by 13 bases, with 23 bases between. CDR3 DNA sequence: TGTGCCAGCAGTGCCATCCCGTGGGGTGGGGATGGCACCTTC. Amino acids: CASSAIPWGGDGTF.

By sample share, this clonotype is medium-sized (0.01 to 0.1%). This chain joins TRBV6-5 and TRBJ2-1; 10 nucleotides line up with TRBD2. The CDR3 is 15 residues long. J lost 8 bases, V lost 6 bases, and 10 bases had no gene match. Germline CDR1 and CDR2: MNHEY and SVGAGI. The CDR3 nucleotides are TGTGCCAGCAGCCCCTCCAGCGGGAGGGTGGATGAGCAGTTCTTC. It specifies CASSPSSGRVDEQFF.

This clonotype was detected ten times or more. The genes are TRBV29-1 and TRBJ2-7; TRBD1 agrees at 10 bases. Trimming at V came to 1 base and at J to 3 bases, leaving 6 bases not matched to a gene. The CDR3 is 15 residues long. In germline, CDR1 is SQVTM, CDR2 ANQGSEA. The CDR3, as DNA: TGCAGCGTTGAAGTCTCGGACAGGGGGGACTACGAGCAGTACTTC. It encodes CSVEVSDRGDYEQYF.

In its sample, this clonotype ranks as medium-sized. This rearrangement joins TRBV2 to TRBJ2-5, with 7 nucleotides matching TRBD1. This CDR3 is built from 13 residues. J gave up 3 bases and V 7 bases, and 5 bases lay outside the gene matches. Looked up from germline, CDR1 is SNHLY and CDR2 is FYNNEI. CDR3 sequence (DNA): TGTGCCAGCAACGACAGGGTGGAAGAGACCCAGTACTTC. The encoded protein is CASNDRVEETQYF.

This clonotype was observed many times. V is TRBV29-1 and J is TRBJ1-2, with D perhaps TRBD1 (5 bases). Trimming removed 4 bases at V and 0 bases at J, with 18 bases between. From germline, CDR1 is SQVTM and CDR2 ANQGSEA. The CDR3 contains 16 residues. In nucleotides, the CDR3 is TGCAGCGTTGGGCAGGGTGGGAAAAAAGCTAACTATGGCTACACCTTC. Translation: CSVGQGGKKANYGYTF.

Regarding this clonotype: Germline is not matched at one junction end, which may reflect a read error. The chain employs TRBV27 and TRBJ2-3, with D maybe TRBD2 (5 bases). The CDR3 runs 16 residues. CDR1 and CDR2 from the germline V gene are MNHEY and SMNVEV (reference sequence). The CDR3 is CASSSIRRGYTDTQYF. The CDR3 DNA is TGTGCAAGCAGTTCCATTAGACGGGGTTACACAGATACGCAGTATTTT.

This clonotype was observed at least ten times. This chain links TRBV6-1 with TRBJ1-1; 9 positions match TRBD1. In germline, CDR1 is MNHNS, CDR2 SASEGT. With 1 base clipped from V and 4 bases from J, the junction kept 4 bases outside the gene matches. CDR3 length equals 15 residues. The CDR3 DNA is TGTGCCAGCAGTGAAGGGGACAGGGTGGTCACTGAAGCTTTCTTT. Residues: CASSEGDRVVTEAFF.